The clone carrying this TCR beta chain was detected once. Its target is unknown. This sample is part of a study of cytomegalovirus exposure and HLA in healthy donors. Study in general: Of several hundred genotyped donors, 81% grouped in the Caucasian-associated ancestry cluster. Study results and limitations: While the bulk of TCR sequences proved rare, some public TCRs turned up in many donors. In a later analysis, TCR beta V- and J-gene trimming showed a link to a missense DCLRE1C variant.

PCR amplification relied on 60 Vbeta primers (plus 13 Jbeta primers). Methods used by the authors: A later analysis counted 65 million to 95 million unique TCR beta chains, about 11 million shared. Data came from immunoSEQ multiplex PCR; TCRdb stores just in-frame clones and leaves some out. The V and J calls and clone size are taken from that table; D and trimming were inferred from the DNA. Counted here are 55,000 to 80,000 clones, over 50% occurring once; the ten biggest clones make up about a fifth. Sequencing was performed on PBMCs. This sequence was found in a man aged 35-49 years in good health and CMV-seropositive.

The CDR3 region is CASSPRVQGNTEAFF. CDR3 coding DNA: TGTGCCAGCTCACCGCGCGTACAGGGGAACACTGAAGCTTTCTTT. The V call is TRBV18, the J call TRBJ1-1; D is possibly TRBD1 (6 bases). This CDR3 has 15 residues. The germline gives CDR1 KGHSH, CDR2 LQKENI. V was pared by 3 bases and J by 1 base, with 12 bases between.